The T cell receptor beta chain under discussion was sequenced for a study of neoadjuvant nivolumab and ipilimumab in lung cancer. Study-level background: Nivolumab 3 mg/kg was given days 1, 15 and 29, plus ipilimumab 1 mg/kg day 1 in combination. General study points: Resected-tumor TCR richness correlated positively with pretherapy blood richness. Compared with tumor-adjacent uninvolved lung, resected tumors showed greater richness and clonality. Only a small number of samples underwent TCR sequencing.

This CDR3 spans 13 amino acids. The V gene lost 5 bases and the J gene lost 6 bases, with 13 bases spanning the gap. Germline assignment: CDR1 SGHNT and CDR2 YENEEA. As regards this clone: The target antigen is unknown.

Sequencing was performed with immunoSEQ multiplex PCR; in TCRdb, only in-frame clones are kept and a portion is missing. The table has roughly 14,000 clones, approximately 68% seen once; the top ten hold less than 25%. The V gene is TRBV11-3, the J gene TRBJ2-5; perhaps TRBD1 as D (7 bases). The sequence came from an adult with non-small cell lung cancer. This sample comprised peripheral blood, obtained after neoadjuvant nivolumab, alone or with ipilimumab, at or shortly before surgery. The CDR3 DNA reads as TGTGCCAGCAGCCAGACAGGGAGGCAGACCCAGTACTTC. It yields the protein CASSQTGRQTQYF.